The 25 T cell receptor beta chains below all came from one sample that was sequenced in a study of blood T cells in healthy people across ages (dated by TCRdb to between 2014 and 2017). The library was obtained by 5' RACE. The second PCR ran for about 7 to 11 cycles and used a J-beta primer mix along with a sample-barcoded 5' primer. TCRdb's own reprocessing of the public reads used fastp at Q25 and MiXCR and kept productive beta chains. CDR3 protein duplicates are merged, each entry listing the most common genes and DNA. For this sample there are around 1,900,000 distinct CDR3 sequences; 35% to 50% appear just once. Roughly 23% of the sample is held by the ten biggest clonotypes. Sequenced: blood. All receptors derive from a human donor in good health.

This clonotype has ten or more counts. The germline gene is not matched at one end of the junction; a read error may be the cause. The chain carries TRBV5-1 and TRBJ2-3, with D tentatively TRBD2 (5 bases). Near its end, the DNA agrees better with TRBJ2-5, so the J call may be wrong. CDR1 and CDR2 from the germline V gene are SGHRS and YFSETQ. The CDR3 length is 11 residues. CDR3 residues: CASSLEGTQYF. In nucleotides, the CDR3 is TGTGCCAGCAGCTTAGAGGGGACCCAGTACTTC.

This clonotype was observed a few times. V is TRBV6-2 or TRBV6-3 and J is TRBJ1-5; D uncertain. Germline CDR1 is MNHEY and CDR2 is SVGEGT. The length of the CDR3 is 14 residues. V was pared by 6 bases and J by 5 bases, with 14 bases between. CDR3 sequence reads: CASRRSNRYQPQHF. Written as DNA, the CDR3 is TGTGCCAGCAGGCGGTCTAACAGATATCAGCCCCAGCATTTT.

This clonotype has only a few counts. The V gene is TRBV5-5, the J gene TRBJ2-1; 9 positions agree with TRBD1. Looked up from germline, CDR1 is SGHKS and CDR2 is YYEKEE (reference sequence). Trimming at V came to 0 bases and at J to 6 bases, leaving 4 bases not matched to a gene. The CDR3 is 15 residues long. CDR3 DNA sequence: TGTGCCAGCAGCTTGGTTACAGGGGGCGGCAATGAGCAGTTCTTC. Translating gives CASSLVTGGGNEQFF.

This clonotype was found a few times. This rearrangement joins TRBV9 to TRBJ1-1, with D perhaps matching TRBD1 (6 bases). This CDR3 contains 15 residues. The V gene's germline CDR1 is SGDLS and CDR2 YYNGEE. The ends were cut back, 2 bases at V and 4 bases at J, with 15 bases in the middle. CDR3 amino acids: CASSVNRVEGTEAFF. Here the CDR3 DNA reads TGTGCCAGCAGCGTGAACAGGGTTGAAGGCACTGAAGCTTTCTTT.

The sample holds a few counts of this clonotype. The chain has TRBV12-5 and TRBJ2-7, with D perhaps matching TRBD1 (5 bases). The CDR3 sequence is 13 residues long. V dropped 6 bases and J dropped 5 bases, with 14 bases sitting between them. Germline CDR1 LGHNT, CDR2 FRNRAP. The CDR3 DNA sequence: TGTGCTAGTGGCTTCGACAGAAACAACGAGCAGTACTTC. Protein product: CASGFDRNNEQYF.

The J gene is TRBJ1-2, the V gene TRBV29-1, with a possible D match to TRBD1 (6 bases). CDR1 SQVTM and CDR2 ANQGSEA come from the germline V gene. V gave up 2 bases and J gave up 6 bases, with 10 bases separating them. The CDR3 runs 12 residues. This chain's CDR3 is CSVESAGDGYTF. The CDR3, as DNA: TGCAGCGTTGAATCGGCAGGGGATGGCTACACCTTC.

In its sample, this clonotype was seen a few times. J is TRBJ1-4 and V is TRBV29-1; D unclear. There are 12 residues in the CDR3. CDR1 and CDR2 from the germline V gene are SQVTM and ANQGSEA. Trimming stripped 6 bases from V and 8 bases from J, with 13 bases between. CDR3: CSVGSTREKLFF. The CDR3 DNA sequence: TGCAGCGTGGGATCAACGAGGGAAAAACTGTTTTTT.

The chain links TRBV15 to TRBJ1-1; TRBD1 agrees at 7 bases. The CDR3 contains 15 residues. Per the germline V gene, CDR1 is LNHNV and CDR2 is YYDKDF (reference sequence). The ends lost 3 bases at V and 6 bases at J; junction bases unmatched: 10. CDR3 in DNA: TGTGCCACCAGCAGGGGTCGGGACAGCCCCTCTGAAGCTTTCTTT. Protein sequence: CATSRGRDSPSEAFF.

The rearrangement uses TRBV10-3 and TRBJ2-3; the match to TRBD2 covers 8 bases. The CDR3 extends over 14 amino acids. The germline V gene has CDR1 ENHRY and CDR2 SYGVKD. Losses at the gene ends were 3 bases for V and 4 bases for J; bases not matched to a gene: 3. The CDR3 DNA follows: TGTGCCATCAGTGATGACGGGGGGGCAGATACGCAGTATTTT. Translating it yields CAISDDGGADTQYF.

This clonotype appeared a few times. This chain uses TRBV29-1 with TRBJ2-1; no clear D gene. V was pared by 3 bases and J by 2 bases, with 11 bases between. The CDR3 consists of 14 residues. Germline V gene data show CDR1 as SQVTM and CDR2 as ANQGSEA. CDR3 bases: TGCAGCGTTGATCTAGACGCCCCCTACAATGAGCAGTTCTTC. Translated, it gives CSVDLDAPYNEQFF.

This clonotype has a count of ten or more. The chain carries TRBV2 and TRBJ2-1; D is perhaps TRBD2 (7 bases). Per germline, CDR1 SNHLY and CDR2 FYNNEI. The germline V and J ends were trimmed by 6 bases and 0 bases, with 12 bases remaining between them. The CDR3 runs to 15 residues. Here the CDR3 reads CASRRGAASYNEQFF. In DNA form, the CDR3 reads TGTGCCAGCAGACGGGGGGCCGCCTCCTACAATGAGCAGTTCTTC.

This clonotype appeared a few times. This chain connects TRBV4-1 to TRBJ2-7; TRBD1 is a possible D gene (6 bases). Germline values: CDR1 MGHRA, CDR2 YSYEKL. Trimming pared 4 bases from V and 6 bases from J, leaving 19 bases between. The CDR3 has 15 residues. The CDR3 DNA sequence: TGCGCCAGCAGCCCGCGGACAGATGCAAACACCGAGCAGTACTTC. Translation gives CASSPRTDANTEQYF.

The chain links TRBV12-3 or TRBV12-4 to TRBJ2-5, with 10 bases fitting TRBD2. Losses at the gene ends were 5 bases for V and 2 bases for J; bases not matched to a gene: 5. This CDR3 has 15 amino acids. The CDR3 protein is CASSVSGGPQETQYF. For the CDR3, the DNA is TGTGCCAGCAGTGTTAGCGGGGGGCCTCAAGAGACCCAGTACTTC.

At least ten counts were recorded for this clonotype. This chain links TRBV6-2 or TRBV6-3 with TRBJ2-7, with D perhaps TRBD1 (6 bases). Looked up from germline, CDR1 is MNHEY and CDR2 is SVGEGT. The CDR3 sequence is 13 residues long. The V and J ends lost 6 bases and 2 bases respectively, with 11 bases between them. CDR3 DNA: TGTGCCAGCAGCCGACAGGTCACCTACGAGCAGTACTTC. This gives the protein CASSRQVTYEQYF.

At least ten counts were recorded for this clonotype. The V gene is TRBV29-1, the J gene TRBJ1-2; D is ambiguous. Germline lookup yields CDR1 SQVTM and CDR2 ANQGSEA. CDR3 length equals 11 residues. Trimming took 8 bases from V and 3 from J, leaving 10 bases between them. Written as DNA, the CDR3 is TGCAGCTCTCAGGACTACTATGGCTACACCTTC. It codes for CSSQDYYGYTF.

This chain connects TRBV30 to TRBJ2-4; TRBD1 matches at 10 bases. The J call may be in error: the DNA end matches TRBJ2-7 better. This CDR3 region has 14 residues. Germline lookup yields CDR1 GTSNPN and CDR2 SVGIG (reference sequence). CDR3 sequence: CASGWDRGPYEQYF. The CDR3 nucleotides read TGTGCCTCCGGTTGGGACAGGGGTCCGTACGAGCAGTACTTC.

This clonotype has ten or more counts. V gene TRBV11-2 combines with J gene TRBJ2-5, with 7 nucleotides matching TRBD1. This CDR3 comprises 14 residues. With V trimmed by 5 bases and J by 5 bases, 8 bases remained unmatched. The germline V gene encodes CDR1 SGHAT and CDR2 FQNNGV. CDR3 region: CASSPYRGAETQYF. CDR3 coding DNA: TGTGCCAGCAGCCCGTACAGGGGTGCGGAGACCCAGTACTTC.

The V call is TRBV5-6, the J call TRBJ1-2; D call uncertain. Germline V CDR1 and CDR2: SGHDT, YYEEEE. The CDR3 runs to 12 residues. The V gene lost 7 bases and the J gene lost 10 bases, with 17 bases spanning the gap. CDR3 amino acids: CASGSDIYDYTF. CDR3 sequence (DNA): TGTGCCAGCGGCTCGGATATTTACGACTACACCTTC.

The chain has TRBV15 and TRBJ2-5, with a weak D call TRBD2 (6 bases). This CDR3 comprises 15 residues. Deletions cut 3 bases from V and 2 bases from J, with 13 bases between. Germline lookup yields CDR1 LNHNV and CDR2 YYDKDF (reference sequence). The CDR3 protein is CATSRAWGEQETQYF. In DNA form, the CDR3 reads TGTGCCACCAGCAGGGCGTGGGGGGAGCAAGAGACCCAGTACTTC.

This chain links TRBV4-1 with TRBJ2-1, with TRBD2 identical over 10 bases. J gave up 3 bases and V 3 bases, and 8 bases lay outside the gene matches. This CDR3 has 17 residues. Germline V lookup: CDR1 MGHRA, CDR2 YSYEKL. In DNA, the CDR3 is TGCGCCAGCAGCCAGGGCGGAGCGGGGGGGCTCTACAATGAGCAGTTCTTC. This encodes CASSQGGAGGLYNEQFF.

This chain joins TRBV7-2 and TRBJ1-2; 8 nucleotides line up with TRBD1. V lost 5 bases, J lost 6 bases, and 14 bases stayed unmatched. Germline CDR1 is SGHTA and CDR2 is FQGNSA. This CDR3 is built from 16 residues. The DNA for the CDR3 is TGTGCCAGCAGCGCGTTGAGGAGACAGGGGAGGAATGGCTACACCTTC. This sequence encodes CASSALRRQGRNGYTF. The complete variable domain, with remaining parts taken from reference TRBV7-2 and TRBJ1-2, reads GAGVSQSPSNKVTEKGKDVELRCDPISGHTALYWYRQSLGQGLEFLIYFQGNSAPDKSGLPSDRFSAERTGGSVSTLTIQRTQQEDSAVYLCASSALRRQGRNGYTFGSGTRLTVV.

The chain combines TRBV2 with TRBJ2-3; TRBD1 is a possible D gene (6 bases). Deletions cut 0 bases from V and 8 bases from J, with 18 bases between. The CDR3 contains 16 residues. Germline V gene sequence: CDR1 SNHLY, CDR2 FYNNEI. The CDR3 here is CASSEAGGNTLGTQYF. The CDR3 DNA is TGTGCCAGCAGTGAAGCAGGGGGAAACACTCTTGGTACGCAGTATTTT. The variable domain in full, with the rest retrieved from reference TRBV2 and TRBJ2-3, is EPEVTQTPSHQVTQMGQEVILRCVPISNHLYFYWYRQILGQKVEFLVSFYNNEISEKSEIFDDQFSVERPDGSNFTLKIRSTKLEDSAMYFCASSEAGGNTLGTQYFGPGTRLTVL.

This chain joins TRBV4-1 and TRBJ2-4, with D maybe TRBD2 (6 bases). The end of the DNA fits TRBJ2-7 better, so the J call may be wrong. Germline V gene lookup returns CDR1 MGHRA and CDR2 YSYEKL. CDR3 length: 16 amino acids. The CDR3 loop reads CASSQAGGRGFYEQYF. The CDR3 DNA is TGCGCCAGCAGCCAAGCCGGGGGTAGAGGGTTCTACGAGCAGTACTTC.

The CDR3 sequence is CSARTSAPGYNSPLHF. The CDR3 DNA is TGCAGTGCTAGAACCTCAGCTCCGGGTTATAATTCACCCCTCCACTTT. The chain is built from TRBV20-1 and TRBJ1-6; D uncertain. Trimming removed 2 bases from V and 4 bases from J, with 15 bases in between. The CDR3 consists of 16 residues. Germline CDR1 DFQATT, CDR2 SNEGSKA (reference sequence).

This clonotype appeared a few times. The genes are TRBV20-1 and TRBJ1-5, with D unresolved. The CDR3 is 13 amino acids. V shed 0 bases and J shed 2 bases, with 5 bases lying between them. Germline V gives CDR1 DFQATT, CDR2 SNEGSKA (reference sequence). The CDR3 spells CSAREEGNQPQHF. The CDR3 DNA reads TGCAGTGCTAGAGAAGAGGGCAATCAGCCCCAGCATTTT.